The 22 T cell receptor beta chains in this list originate from one sample, sequenced in a study of shared clonotypes between healthy human individuals. Measured with immunoSEQ multiplex PCR; TCRdb has only the in-frame clones, and not every one. Of roughly 720,000 clones listed, less than 95% are singletons. Source material: memory CD8+ T cells from PBMCs. Specified subset: CD45RO+ cells pooled with CCR7-negative TemRA cells. The receptors stem from a man aged 18 to 35 in good health. Some clones in this sample may be carry-over from other donors' samples.

The chain uses TRBV5-6 and TRBJ2-2; TRBD2 is a possible D gene (5 bases). V gave up 0 bases and J gave up 2 bases, with 11 bases separating them. Looked up from germline, CDR1 is SGHDT and CDR2 is YYEEEE. The CDR3 consists of 16 residues. The CDR3 sequence: CASSLAGSGNTGELFF. The CDR3 region has the DNA TGTGCCAGCAGCTTGGCGGGGTCAGGTAACACCGGGGAGCTGTTTTTT.

The V gene is TRBV15, the J gene TRBJ2-3, with 9 bases identical to TRBD2. Germline V gene sequence: CDR1 LNHNV, CDR2 YYDKDF (reference sequence). The V and J ends lost 3 bases and 2 bases, in that order; junction bases with no gene match: 3. The CDR3 extends over 15 amino acids. CDR3 in amino acids: CATSSTSGPTDTQYF. DNA for the CDR3: TGTGCCACCAGCAGCACTAGCGGGCCCACAGATACGCAGTATTTT.

This clone was found a few times. The CDR3 DNA follows: TGTGCCAGCAGCAAAGAGACCCCACGTCAGCCCCAGCATTTT. Its translation: CASSKETPRQPQHF. The J gene is TRBJ1-5, the V gene TRBV21-1. TRBV21-1 is assigned pseudogene status. CDR3 size: 14 residues.

This chain links TRBV9 with TRBJ1-3; 8 positions match TRBD1. The length of the CDR3 is 14 residues. V shed 3 bases and J 3 bases; nucleotides not matched to a gene: 2. In germline, CDR1 is SGDLS, CDR2 YYNGEE. CDR3 nucleotide sequence: TGTGCCAGCAGCGCGACAGGGGTTGGAAACACCATATATTTT. Translating it yields CASSATGVGNTIYF.

The chain uses TRBV2 and TRBJ2-1, with D perhaps being TRBD1 or TRBD2 (5 bases each). The CDR3 extends over 15 amino acids. Trimming stripped 2 bases from V and 0 bases from J, with 8 bases between. Per the germline V gene, CDR1 is SNHLY and CDR2 is FYNNEI. CDR3 amino acids: CASSEKGPSYNEQFF. The CDR3 DNA sequence: TGTGCCAGCAGTGAAAAGGGACCCTCCTACAATGAGCAGTTCTTC.

This clone appeared a few times. This chain links TRBV5-3 with TRBJ2-7; perhaps TRBD2 as D (6 bases). TRBV5-3 is an ORF; its function is uncertain. Trimming stripped 1 base from V and 2 bases from J, with 16 bases between. The CDR3 has 16 amino acids. CDR3 in amino acids: CARSLPFRGSPYEQYF. The CDR3, as DNA: TGTGCCAGAAGCTTGCCATTCCGGGGGTCCCCCTACGAGCAGTACTTC.

V and J are TRBV2 and TRBJ2-7, with 11 positions matching TRBD2. The CDR3 covers 14 residues. Germline trimming cut 7 bases from V and 7 bases from J; bases unmatched to any gene: 9. The germline CDR1 and CDR2 sequences are SNHLY and FYNNEI. The CDR3 DNA reads TGTGCCAGCATTCGTGGACTAGCGGGTTGGGAGCAGTACTTC. Protein: CASIRGLAGWEQYF.

The CDR3 DNA sequence: TGTGCCAGCAGCCAAACCAAGGGAGGGTTTGAGTTCTTC. Translation: CASSQTKGGFEFF. This chain joins TRBV14 and TRBJ2-1; 7 nucleotides match TRBD2. The germline V gene encodes CDR1 SGHDN and CDR2 FVKESK. The CDR3 consists of 13 residues. Trimming took 2 bases from V and 14 from J; bases not matched to a gene: 9.

Concerning this clone itself: One end of the junction varies from germline; a read error may be responsible. The chain couples TRBV13 to TRBJ2-7; 9 bases are a match to TRBD2. In germline, CDR1 is PRHDT, CDR2 FYEKMQ (reference sequence). CDR3 length: 15 residues. CDR3 in amino acids: CASSQGLREGYEQYF. Written as DNA, the CDR3 is TGCGCCAGCAGCCAAGGTCTGCGGGAGGGCTACGAGCAGTACTTC.

This chain uses TRBV5-1 with TRBJ2-5; D perhaps matches TRBD1 (6 bases). Trimming took 5 bases from V and 1 from J, leaving 15 bases between them. The CDR3 loop spans 15 amino acids. Germline V gene data show CDR1 as SGHRS and CDR2 as YFSETQ. The CDR3: CASSFAVGAQETQYF. CDR3 DNA: TGCGCCAGCAGTTTTGCCGTGGGGGCCCAAGAGACCCAGTACTTC. Full variable domain (rest looked up from reference TRBV5-1 and TRBJ2-5): KAGVTQTPRYLIKTRGQQVTLSCSPISGHRSVSWYQQTPGQGLQFLFEYFSETQRNKGNFPGRFSGRQFSNSRSEMNVSTLELGDSALYLCASSFAVGAQETQYFGPGTRLLVL.

The rearrangement uses TRBV27 and TRBJ2-5; D is uncertain. Between the trimmed V and J ends, which lost 5 bases and 6 bases, there was a span of 19 bases. Germline values: CDR1 MNHEY, CDR2 SMNVEV (reference sequence). The length of the CDR3 is 15 residues. Here the CDR3 reads CASSPRGPEAQTQYF. CDR3 sequence (DNA): TGTGCCAGCAGTCCGCGCGGCCCTGAAGCGCAGACCCAGTACTTC.

V usage is TRBV6-5 and J usage is TRBJ2-5; a weak D match, TRBD1 (5 bases). Trimming removed 2 bases at V and 5 bases at J, with 12 bases between. This CDR3 has 14 residues. CDR1 is MNHEY, CDR2 SVGAGI, per germline. CDR3 in DNA: TGTGCCAGCAGTTACATGGCTCAGGGCGAGACCCAGTACTTC. Translation: CASSYMAQGETQYF.

The chain uses TRBV10-2 and TRBJ2-1; 12 bases match TRBD2. V dropped 3 bases and J dropped 2; count of bases not matched to a gene: 11. Per the germline V gene, CDR1 is WSHSY and CDR2 is SAAADI. The CDR3 is made up of 19 amino acids. This CDR3 is CASSELGRRLAGAYNEQFF. DNA of the CDR3: TGCGCCAGCAGTGAACTTGGCAGGAGACTAGCGGGAGCCTACAATGAGCAGTTCTTC.

This sequence joins TRBV11-2 and TRBJ2-7; D gene ambiguous. The germline V gene encodes CDR1 SGHAT and CDR2 FQNNGV. Trimming cost V 6 bases and J 3 bases, with 12 bases left between them. CDR3 length: 13 residues. The CDR3 DNA is TGTGCCAGCAGTGTAGGCACCCTCTACGAGCAGTACTTC. It translates to CASSVGTLYEQYF.

The rearrangement joins TRBV11-2 to TRBJ2-1; the D is unclear. This CDR3 is 14 amino acids long. V was trimmed by 1 base and J by 1 base, leaving 5 bases between them. Germline-derived CDR1 and CDR2 are SGHAT and FQNNGV. The CDR3 nucleotides read TGTGCCAGCAGCTTAGTTGCTTCCTACAATGAGCAGTTCTTC. As protein: CASSLVASYNEQFF.

This clone turned up a few times. This rearrangement joins TRBV28 to TRBJ1-1; 8 nucleotides agree with TRBD1. The CDR3 has 15 amino acids. Germline V gene data show CDR1 as MDHEN and CDR2 as SYDVKM. The junction had 12 bases not matched to a gene; V was cut back by 7 bases and J by 5 bases. As DNA, the CDR3 is TGTGCCAGCAACATACCGCAGGGGGCTCGAACTGAAGCTTTCTTT. Its protein is CASNIPQGARTEAFF.

The rearrangement joins TRBV7-3 to TRBJ2-2; 10 nucleotides match TRBD1. The CDR3 is 15 amino acids. J lost 6 bases, V lost 3 bases, and 4 bases had no gene match. Germline CDR1 SGHTA, CDR2 FQGTGA. The CDR3 sequence is CASSLTGGVAGELFF. CDR3 nucleotides: TGTGCCAGCAGCTTGACAGGGGGCGTGGCCGGGGAGCTGTTTTTT.

This clone was seen a single time. This sequence joins TRBV11-2 and TRBJ2-7; TRBD2 agrees at 7 bases. V lost 5 bases and J lost 0; bases outside the gene matches: 7. Germline CDR1 and CDR2: SGHAT and FQNNGV. The CDR3 consists of 15 residues. CDR3 protein: CASSGPGRHSYEQYF. CDR3 bases: TGTGCCAGCAGCGGGCCCGGGAGGCACTCCTACGAGCAGTACTTC. The variable domain in full, completed from reference TRBV11-2 and TRBJ2-7, reads EAGVAQSPRYKIIEKRQSVAFWCNPISGHATLYWYQQILGQGPKLLIQFQNNGVVDDSQLPKDRFSAERLKGVDSTLKIQPAKLEDSAVYLCASSGPGRHSYEQYFGPGTRLTVT.

V gene TRBV4-2 combines with J gene TRBJ2-7; TRBD1 is a possible D gene (8 bases). CDR3 length: 15 residues. Trimming shortened V by 11 bases and J by 3 bases, and 23 bases separated the two germline ends. The germline V gene has CDR1 LGHNA and CDR2 YNFKEQ. This CDR3 reads CAAAGQADNHYEQYF. The CDR3 DNA follows: TGTGCCGCAGCGGGACAGGCGGATAATCACTACGAGCAGTACTTC.

The chain has TRBV19 and TRBJ1-1; maybe TRBD1 (5 bases). The CDR3 loop spans 11 amino acids. V lost 9 bases and J lost 8, with 13 bases in between. CDR1 is LNHDA, CDR2 SQIVND, per germline (reference sequence). Here the CDR3 reads CASGDQGEAFF. DNA for the CDR3: TGTGCCAGCGGGGACCAGGGAGAAGCTTTCTTT.

About this clone: The sample holds other DNA sequences that translate to the same CDR3. V is TRBV5-1 and J is TRBJ2-7; unclear D gene. With 3 bases removed from V and 3 bases from J, the gap between germline ends came to 4 bases. The V gene's germline CDR1 is SGHRS and CDR2 YFSETQ. The CDR3 runs 11 residues. CDR3 coding DNA: TGCGCCAGCAGCTCGAGCTACGAGCAGTACTTC. This codes for CASSSSYEQYF.

The rearrangement joins TRBV9 to TRBJ2-3; 7 nucleotides match TRBD2. J was trimmed by 6 bases and V by 4 bases; bases with no gene match: 14. The CDR3 spans 16 residues. Germline loops: CDR1 SGDLS, CDR2 YYNGEE. CDR3 DNA: TGTGCCAGCAGCCCAGAGCGGGGCCCCTGGATGGATACGCAGTATTTT. Amino acids: CASSPERGPWMDTQYF.